This TCR beta chain was documented in a study of blood T cell repertoires in COVID-19. Profiled with immunoSEQ multiplex PCR; TCRdb holds only in-frame clones, not every one. The sample has approximately 44,000 clones; roughly nine tenths are singletons. This CDR3 is built from 14 residues. V trimming: 7 bases; J trimming: 3 bases; junction bases outside the gene matches: 7. Germline loops: CDR1 SNHLY, CDR2 FYNNEI. This clone appeared once. The sequence was collected from a man aged 55 to 70 with acute or convalescent COVID-19. This sequence joins TRBV2 and TRBJ1-2; 8 nucleotides align to TRBD1. Sequences were obtained from peripheral blood. The CDR3 DNA reads TGTGCCAGCATCCGAGGACAGGGAGACTATGGCTACACCTTC. Amino acid sequence: CASIRGQGDYGYTF.